The sequence of this T cell receptor (beta chain) was determined in a study of blood T cells in healthy people across ages. Findings and limits, study-wide: With unsorted PBMCs, a conclusive comparison of naive versus antigen-experienced cells was not possible.

Concerning this clonotype: Its specificity is unknown.

Using a J-beta primer mix together with a sample-barcoded 5' primer, a second PCR was run for about 6 to 12 cycles. Each TCR beta cDNA got a 12-nucleotide random molecular identifier. TCRdb itself ran the 5' RACE reads through MiXCR, one entry per CDR3 protein. Of 1,500,000 or so distinct CDR3 sequences in the sample, approximately 60% are singletons; the top ten hold 5.5% to 8%. Germline V gene lookup returns CDR1 MNHEY and CDR2 SVGEGT. V lost 5 bases and J lost 2; bases outside the gene matches: 6. The CDR3 has 15 residues. The chain carries TRBV6-2 or TRBV6-3 and TRBJ2-3; 8 bases fit TRBD1. This TCR derives from a young man in good health. Sequenced sample: blood. The CDR3 loop reads CASSPPGQVTDTQYF. DNA of the CDR3: TGTGCCAGCAGTCCCCCGGGACAGGTCACAGATACGCAGTATTTT.